The 25 T cell receptor beta chains below come from one sample, sequenced in a study of blood T cell repertoires in COVID-19. Some clones are missing from TCRdb's copy, which holds only in-frame ones; the method was immunoSEQ multiplex PCR. The table includes hundreds of thousands of clones, 88% detected once. The sample taken for sequencing was peripheral blood. These receptors were collected from a woman between 25 and 40 years old who had recovered from COVID-19.

In its sample, this clone was seen once. One junction end disagrees with the germline gene, perhaps due to a read error. The V call is TRBV27, the J call TRBJ1-1; 9 positions match TRBD1. The germline V gene has CDR1 MNHEY and CDR2 SMNVEV (reference sequence). This CDR3 region has 13 residues. In DNA form, the CDR3 reads TGTGCCAGCAGTTTATATGAACAGGGGGCTTTCGTTTTT. Translating gives CASSLYEQGAFVF.

This rearrangement joins TRBV11-3 to TRBJ2-7, with TRBD1 matching over 8 bases. The CDR3 sequence is 15 residues long. The V segment lost 1 base and the J segment 6 bases; nucleotides outside the gene matches: 8. Looked up from germline, CDR1 is SGHNT and CDR2 is YENEEA. In DNA form, the CDR3 reads TGTGCCAGCAGCTTAGTAGGTCAGGGGGCGCCCGAGCAGTACTTC. Protein: CASSLVGQGAPEQYF.

The V call is TRBV6-5, the J call TRBJ2-5; 9 nucleotides line up with TRBD1. V was pared by 8 bases and J by 3 bases, with 4 bases of the junction left unmatched. There are 13 residues in the CDR3. Germline CDR1 reads MNHEY; CDR2 reads SVGAGI. CDR3 bases: TGTGCCAGCTCTTGGACAGGGGAAGAGACCCAGTACTTC. This codes for CASSWTGEETQYF.

In DNA form, the CDR3 reads TGTGCCAGCAGTCCGGGTAACTTGGGTAACTATGGCTACACCTTC. Encoded protein: CASSPGNLGNYGYTF. The chain recombines TRBV28 with TRBJ1-2; no definite D call. Per germline, CDR1 MDHEN and CDR2 SYDVKM. CDR3 length: 15 residues. V was shortened by 5 bases and J by 1 base, with 14 bases between the two germline ends.

V gene TRBV11-2 combines with J gene TRBJ2-3, with 11 bases fitting TRBD2. Germline assignment: CDR1 SGHAT and CDR2 FQNNGV. Trimming cost V 4 bases and J 4 bases; bases outside gene matches: 4. This CDR3 has 15 residues. The CDR3 here is CASSSTSGGSDTQYF. The CDR3 nucleotides read TGTGCCAGCAGCTCCACTAGCGGGGGATCAGATACGCAGTATTTT.

The chain joins TRBV6-2 or TRBV6-3 to TRBJ2-7; no definite D call. Germline assignment: CDR1 MNHEY and CDR2 SVGEGT. The CDR3 is 11 residues long. The V end lost 6 bases, the J end lost 3 bases, and 6 bases lay between the germline ends. CDR3 loop: CASSSLYEQYF. CDR3 nucleotides: TGTGCCAGCAGCTCCCTCTACGAGCAGTACTTC.

The chain couples TRBV3-1 (or the pseudogene TRBV3-2) to TRBJ1-3, with D tentatively TRBD1 (5 bases). The CDR3 totals 17 residues. V was clipped by 5 bases and J by 0 bases, with 17 bases between them. Per the germline V gene, CDR1 is LGHDT and CDR2 is YNNKEL (reference sequence). The CDR3 DNA is TGTGCCAGCAGCTATTGGGGCGAGGCAAACTCTGGAAACACCATATATTTT. Encoded protein: CASSYWGEANSGNTIYF.

The CDR3 loop is CASSLAGFTDTQYF. CDR3 in DNA: TGTGCCAGCAGCTTAGCGGGATTCACAGATACGCAGTATTTT. V is TRBV5-4 and J is TRBJ2-3; 7 bases map to TRBD2. The CDR3 spans 14 residues. After removal of 2 bases from V and 2 bases from J, the junction contained 2 bases not matched to a gene. In germline, CDR1 is SGHNT, CDR2 YYREEE (reference sequence).

V gene TRBV7-2 combines with J gene TRBJ1-1, with D perhaps TRBD1 (6 bases). The CDR3 covers 13 residues. Trimming left V 1 base short and J 10 bases short, with 13 bases between. Germline CDR1 and CDR2: SGHTA and FQGNSA. The CDR3 DNA sequence: TGTGCCAGCAGCTTAGGCGTGAGGGGGGGAGCTTTCTTT. Residues: CASSLGVRGGAFF.

The chain combines TRBV3-1 (or the pseudogene TRBV3-2) with TRBJ2-1; a weak D match, TRBD1 (5 bases). This CDR3 comprises 16 residues. The V gene's germline CDR1 is LGHDT and CDR2 YNNKEL (reference sequence). Trimming removed 0 bases at V and 0 bases at J, with 9 bases between. The CDR3 DNA sequence: TGTGCCAGCAGCCAAGAAGCCAGGGTCTCCTACAATGAGCAGTTCTTC. Its protein is CASSQEARVSYNEQFF.

The V call is TRBV19, the J call TRBJ1-5; D is ambiguous. The V and J ends lost 2 bases and 4 bases respectively, with 6 bases between them. The CDR3 extends over 13 amino acids. In germline, CDR1 is LNHDA, CDR2 SQIVND (reference sequence). CDR3 sequence: CASSIQANQPQHF. As DNA, the CDR3 is TGTGCCAGTAGTATACAGGCGAATCAGCCCCAGCATTTT.

The chain combines TRBV7-2 with TRBJ2-3; TRBD2 agrees at 9 bases. J lost 4 bases, V lost 6 bases, and 5 bases had no gene match. The CDR3 contains 14 residues. CDR1 SGHTA and CDR2 FQGNSA come from the germline V gene. In DNA form, the CDR3 reads TGTGCCAGCAGTGGTCTAGCGGGGTCAGATACGCAGTATTTT. This encodes CASSGLAGSDTQYF.

The rearrangement joins TRBV19 to TRBJ1-1, with a tentative D call TRBD1 (5 bases). This CDR3 contains 14 residues. Trimming removed 4 bases at V and 10 bases at J, with 19 bases between. In germline, CDR1 is LNHDA, CDR2 SQIVND (reference sequence). Here the CDR3 DNA reads TGTGCCAGTAGTACAGGAGCCAGGGAATCGGGAGCTTTCTTT. Protein: CASSTGARESGAFF.

This chain connects TRBV11-3 to TRBJ2-7; tentatively, D is TRBD1 (5 bases). CDR1 and CDR2 (germline): SGHNT, YENEEA. The CDR3 spans 14 residues. V lost 2 bases to trimming and J lost 5 bases, with 13 bases between them. CDR3 sequence reads: CASSLYGRADEQYF. The CDR3 nucleotides are TGTGCCAGCAGCTTATATGGCAGGGCTGACGAGCAGTACTTC. Using reference TRBV11-3 and TRBJ2-7 for the parts outside the CDR3, the full variable domain is EAGVVQSPRYKIIEKKQPVAFWCNPISGHNTLYWYLQNLGQGPELLIRYENEEAVDDSQLPKDRFSAERLKGVDSTLKIQPAELGDSAVYLCASSLYGRADEQYFGPGTRLTVT.

The rearrangement joins TRBV21-1 to TRBJ1-5. TRBV21-1 is a known pseudogene. The CDR3 totals 18 residues. Written as DNA, the CDR3 is TGTGCCAGCAGCTCAAAGCGGGCCGGGACTCAAGGCGGGTCGCCCCAGCATTTT. Translating gives CASSSKRAGTQGGSPQHF.

The chain recombines TRBV15 with TRBJ2-1, with 11 positions matching TRBD2. In germline, CDR1 is LNHNV, CDR2 YYDKDF (reference sequence). This CDR3 contains 15 residues. J was trimmed by 10 bases and V by 0 bases; bases with no gene match: 5. CDR3 sequence reads: CATSREGLAGPEQFF. CDR3 nucleotides: TGTGCCACCAGCAGAGAAGGACTAGCGGGCCCCGAGCAGTTCTTC.

V gene TRBV28 combines with J gene TRBJ2-7; D might be TRBD2 (6 bases). The CDR3 spans 12 residues. The V gene lost 8 bases and the J gene lost 6 bases, with 14 bases spanning the gap. Germline V CDR1 and CDR2: MDHEN, SYDVKM. CDR3 residues: CASWTILGEQYF. The CDR3 DNA reads as TGTGCCAGCTGGACTATCCTAGGCGAGCAGTACTTC.

Only one count was recorded for this clone. The chain couples TRBV5-1 to TRBJ1-1; 7 nucleotides match TRBD1. This CDR3 spans 16 amino acids. Germline CDR1 and CDR2: SGHRS and YFSETQ. Trimming at V came to 1 base and at J to 0 bases, leaving 6 bases not matched to a gene. The CDR3 nucleotides read TGCGCCAGCAGCTTGACCGGGACAGTTTTGAACACTGAAGCTTTCTTT. Translating it yields CASSLTGTVLNTEAFF.

The genes are TRBV6-5 and TRBJ1-1; D unresolved. From germline, CDR1 is MNHEY and CDR2 SVGAGI. The CDR3 length is 12 residues. The ends were cut back, 7 bases at V and 2 bases at J, with 8 bases in the middle. The CDR3 here is CASNERNTEAFF. The CDR3, as DNA: TGTGCCAGCAACGAGAGAAACACTGAAGCTTTCTTT.

The V and J genes are TRBV18 and TRBJ1-1; TRBD1 might be the D (5 bases). In germline, CDR1 is KGHSH, CDR2 LQKENI. The CDR3 has 15 residues. V lost 1 base to trimming and J lost 3 bases, with 12 bases between them. The DNA of the CDR3 is TGTGCCAGCTCACCACGCCCAGGGCGAGACACTGAAGCTTTCTTT. The encoded protein is CASSPRPGRDTEAFF.

This rearrangement joins TRBV3-1 (or the pseudogene TRBV3-2) to TRBJ2-7; 12 bases map to TRBD2. The J segment lost 2 bases and the V segment lost 4 bases, leaving 18 bases of the junction unmatched. Per the germline V gene, CDR1 is LGHDT and CDR2 is YNNKEL (reference sequence). CDR3 length: 20 amino acids. Here the CDR3 DNA reads TGTGCCAGCAGCCGAAAACCGACTAGCGGGGGCTCCCATTCGCCCTACGAGCAGTACTTC. Amino acid sequence: CASSRKPTSGGSHSPYEQYF.

This clone appeared a few times. This rearrangement joins TRBV20-1 to TRBJ1-2; 8 nucleotides line up with TRBD1. The germline gives CDR1 DFQATT, CDR2 SNEGSKA (reference sequence). Losses at the gene ends were 1 base for V and 14 bases for J; bases not matched to a gene: 6. The CDR3 totals 11 residues. This chain's CDR3 is CSARVQGARTF. CDR3 DNA sequence: TGCAGTGCTAGAGTTCAGGGGGCGCGGACCTTC.

This chain links TRBV7-9 with TRBJ2-1; 7 bases are a match to TRBD2. V was pared by 0 bases and J by 9 bases, with 8 bases of the junction left unmatched. The CDR3 consists of 15 residues. Germline CDR1 SEHNR, CDR2 FQNEAQ (reference sequence). In nucleotides, the CDR3 is TGTGCCAGCAGCTTAGCGCGCGTGGGAGGGTTTGAGCAGTTCTTC. Protein: CASSLARVGGFEQFF.

The V gene is TRBV21-1, the J gene TRBJ2-7; the table's D call TRBD1 went unverified against the DNA. TRBV21-1 is a pseudogene locus. The CDR3 extends over 16 amino acids. As DNA, the CDR3 is TGTGCCAGCAGCAAACAGGGGGCGGAGAGCTCCTACGAGCAGTACTTC. It encodes CASSKQGAESSYEQYF.

The V gene is TRBV28, the J gene TRBJ2-7, with D unclear. Germline V gene lookup returns CDR1 MDHEN and CDR2 SYDVKM. V was trimmed by 6 bases and J by 3 bases, leaving 9 bases between them. This CDR3 is built from 12 residues. CDR3 loop: CASRNSNYEQYF. CDR3 bases: TGTGCCAGCAGGAACTCCAACTACGAGCAGTACTTC.